Presented here are 6 T cell receptor beta chains from one specimen sequenced in a study of memory CD8 T cells in hepatitis C reinfection. Noted time point: late/post reinfection, 12 to 24 weeks after detection. TCR sequencing was done directly ex vivo on sorted cells, without expansion in vitro. Data came from immunoSEQ multiplex PCR; TCRdb stores just in-frame clones and leaves some out. Altogether some 50,000 clones are present, 80% to 90% being singletons, with the ten largest covering 0.6% to 0.85%. The sample was naive CD8+ T cells sorted from blood. The source of these receptors is a man aged 18 to 35 with hepatitis C virus infection.

The chain carries TRBV28 and TRBJ1-6, with TRBD1 matching 10 bases. This CDR3 contains 16 residues. V was clipped by 6 bases and J by 6 bases; unmatched bases: 8. Looked up from germline, CDR1 is MDHEN and CDR2 is SYDVKM. CDR3 DNA: TGTGCCAGCAGCCAGACAGGGGGCATGGGTAATTCACCCCTCCACTTT. Translating gives CASSQTGGMGNSPLHF.

The chain uses TRBV27 and TRBJ1-3; possibly TRBD1 for D (5 bases). Looked up from germline, CDR1 is MNHEY and CDR2 is SMNVEV (reference sequence). This CDR3 region has 14 residues. With 11 bases removed from V and 7 bases from J, the gap between germline ends came to 21 bases. The CDR3 region is CAGSIEGVKNTIYF. The DNA of the CDR3 is TGTGCCGGGTCGATTGAAGGGGTTAAGAACACCATATATTTT.

This chain connects TRBV27 to TRBJ2-2, with 9 positions matching TRBD2. The V gene end was trimmed by 2 bases and the J gene end by 4 bases; junction bases not matched to a gene: 5. There are 16 residues in the CDR3. CDR1 MNHEY and CDR2 SMNVEV come from the germline V gene (reference sequence). The CDR3 sequence: CASSLGLAGFTGELFF. The DNA of the CDR3 is TGTGCCAGCAGTTTAGGGCTAGCGGGGTTCACCGGGGAGCTGTTTTTT.

This clone was recorded only once. The rearrangement links TRBV27 to TRBJ1-1, with unresolved D. V lost 4 bases, J lost 5 bases, and 8 bases lay in between. The CDR3 has 12 amino acids. The germline CDR1 and CDR2 sequences are MNHEY and SMNVEV (reference sequence). The CDR3 sequence: CASSSGGTEAFF. CDR3 coding DNA: TGTGCCAGCAGTTCTGGAGGAACTGAAGCTTTCTTT.

This chain connects TRBV27 to TRBJ2-7; TRBD2 might be the D (7 bases). V lost 9 bases and J 4 bases, leaving 19 bases between the germline ends. The CDR3 has 14 amino acids. Germline V lookup: CDR1 MNHEY, CDR2 SMNVEV (reference sequence). CDR3 loop: CASSAGARGYEQYF. The CDR3, as DNA: TGTGCCAGTAGCGCGGGGGCGCGGGGTTACGAGCAGTACTTC.

This chain joins TRBV7-8 and TRBJ2-5; 7 positions match TRBD1. Germline lookup yields CDR1 SGHVS and CDR2 FQNEAQ. The CDR3 is 14 amino acids. The V and J ends lost 5 bases and 11 bases, in that order; junction bases with no gene match: 14. CDR3 amino acids: CASSPVGDSSVQYF. CDR3 sequence (DNA): TGTGCCAGCAGCCCAGTAGGGGACAGCTCGGTTCAGTACTTC. Looking up the rest from reference TRBV7-8 and TRBJ2-5 gives the full variable domain: GAGVSQSPRYKVAKRGQDVALRCDPISGHVSLFWYQQALGQGPEFLTYFQNEAQLDKSGLPSDRFFAERPEGSVSTLKIQRTQQEDSAVYLCASSPVGDSSVQYFGPGTRLLVL.